The 12 T cell receptor beta chains below all came from one sample that was sequenced in a study of regulatory T cells in long-lasting Graves disease. Assembly of TCR beta libraries relied on iRepertoire HTBI primers together with Arm-PCR of CDR3 regions. TCRdb itself ran the multiplex PCR reads through MiXCR, one entry per CDR3 protein. The sample gives around 250,000 distinct CDR3 sequences, 20% to 25% of which show up once; approximately 14% is in the top ten. As to time point: newly diagnosed GD, antithyroid drugs for less than 3 months. With RNA extracted from PBMCs as input, the TCR library was made. The source material was peripheral blood mononuclear cells (PBMCs), sampled at new diagnosis, from a patient treated with antithyroid drugs. These TCRs come from a female donor with Graves disease.

Comment on this clonotype: A read error may be the cause here, since a much bigger clone is one base away. As the CDR3 is not closed by the conserved phenylalanine or tryptophan, this likely results from a read error. This CDR3 reads CASSLGTGAAEAFL. The CDR3, as DNA: TGTGCCAGCTCCCTCGGGACAGGGGCAGCTGAAGCTTTCCTT. The rearrangement links TRBV18 to TRBJ1-1; 10 bases align to TRBD1. CDR3 length equals 14 residues. The junction had 7 bases not matched to a gene; V was cut back by 6 bases and J by 6 bases. The germline V gene has CDR1 KGHSH and CDR2 LQKENI.

This clonotype occurred many times. This chain connects TRBV12-3 or TRBV12-4 to TRBJ1-4, with no clear D. This CDR3 region has 11 residues. V was cut by 5 bases and J by 10 bases, with 8 bases left in between. The CDR3 DNA reads as TGTGCCAGCAGTCTTGGTGGAAAACTGTTTTTT. As protein: CASSLGGKLFF.

About this clonotype itself: With only one base between it and a far larger clone, this is likely a read error. Since the CDR3 does not end with the conserved phenylalanine or tryptophan, this likely comes from a read error. The rearrangement links TRBV11-3 to TRBJ2-1, with D possibly being TRBD2 (5 bases). The V gene's germline CDR1 is SGHNT and CDR2 YENEEA. V was pared by 7 bases and J by 1 base, with 14 bases between. This CDR3 comprises 15 residues. This CDR3 is CASTLGVMSYNEQFY. The CDR3 DNA reads as TGTGCCAGCACCCTGGGAGTAATGTCCTACAATGAGCAGTTCTAC.

This clonotype was picked up many times. The chain uses TRBV6-1 and TRBJ1-3, with a possible D match to TRBD1 (5 bases). The CDR3 spans 14 residues. Trimming shortened V by 5 bases and J by 2 bases, and 10 bases separated the two germline ends. From germline, CDR1 is MNHNS and CDR2 SASEGT. CDR3 protein: CASSSPGAGNTIYF. Written as DNA, the CDR3 is TGTGCCAGCAGTAGCCCGGGGGCTGGAAACACCATATATTTT.

A remark on this clonotype: This clone may be a read error of a much larger clone one base away. The chain carries TRBV2 and TRBJ1-3; D might be TRBD1 (6 bases). CDR3 length equals 15 residues. V lost 2 bases to trimming and J lost 5 bases, with 13 bases between them. Germline V gene sequence: CDR1 SNHLY, CDR2 FYNNEI. The CDR3 spells CASSESGGRRNTIYF. DNA of the CDR3: TGTGCCAGCAGTGAATCGGGGGGGCGAAGAAACACCATATATTTT. The complete variable domain, with remaining parts taken from reference TRBV2 and TRBJ1-3, reads EPEVTQTPSHQVTQMGQEVILRCVPISNHLYFYWYRQILGQKVEFLVSFYNNEISEKSEIFDDQFSVERPDGSNFTLKIRSTKLEDSAMYFCASSESGGRRNTIYFGEGSWLTVV.

This clonotype appeared many times. This chain links TRBV19 with TRBJ2-2, with TRBD1 identical over 7 bases. V shed 10 bases, J shed 1 base, and the junction held 3 bases outside the gene matches. The CDR3 consists of 13 residues. Germline CDR1 LNHDA, CDR2 SQIVND (reference sequence). CDR3 DNA sequence: TGTGCCACTTGGGACAGGAACACCGGGGAGCTGTTTTTT. Its protein product is CATWDRNTGELFF.

With regard to this clonotype: Given a much more abundant clone one base away, this may be a read error. J is TRBJ1-1 and V is TRBV5-5; D unclear. This CDR3 has 14 residues. Trimming cost V 0 bases and J 0 bases, with 6 bases left between them. CDR1 is SGHKS, CDR2 YYEKEE, per germline (reference sequence). CDR3 sequence reads: CASSLAVVNTEAFF. CDR3 in DNA: TGTGCCAGCAGCTTGGCCGTAGTGAACACTGAAGCTTTCTTT.

The rearrangement uses TRBV5-1 and TRBJ2-1; TRBD1 matches 9 bases. V lost 0 bases to trimming and J lost 4 bases; unmatched junction nucleotides: 5. Germline V lookup: CDR1 SGHRS, CDR2 YFSETQ. The CDR3 has 16 amino acids. The DNA for the CDR3 is TGCGCCAGCAGCTTGGCCGCGGGACAGGGATACAATGAGCAGTTCTTC. Amino acid sequence: CASSLAAGQGYNEQFF.

There are many counts of this clonotype. The CDR3 loop is CASSSQTREQYF. CDR3 DNA sequence: TGTGCCAGCAGCTCGCAGACCCGGGAGCAGTACTTC. This chain connects TRBV7-6 to TRBJ2-7; D remains unclear. V shed 4 bases and J shed 7 bases, with 11 bases lying between them. The germline gives CDR1 SGHVS, CDR2 FNYEAQ. CDR3 length: 12 amino acids.

This clonotype was counted many times. This rearrangement joins TRBV3-1 to TRBJ1-6; D remains unclear. CDR3 size: 16 residues. In germline, CDR1 is LGHDT, CDR2 YNNKEL (reference sequence). Trimming pared 4 bases from V and 3 bases from J, leaving 13 bases between. CDR3: CASSLGRANYNSPLHF. CDR3 nucleotides: TGTGCCAGCAGCCTAGGACGGGCGAACTATAATTCACCCCTCCACTTT.

This clonotype came up many times. The chain carries TRBV28 and TRBJ2-5; D could derive from TRBD1 or TRBD2 (5 bases each). Trimming left V 5 bases short and J 5 bases short, with 18 bases between. Germline V gives CDR1 MDHEN, CDR2 SYDVKM. The length of the CDR3 is 15 residues. This CDR3 is CASSTPDEGRETQYF. CDR3 sequence (DNA): TGTGCCAGCAGTACCCCTGACGAGGGGCGTGAGACCCAGTACTTC. Together with reference TRBV28 and TRBJ2-5, the CDR3 gives the full variable domain: DVKVTQSSRYLVKRTGEKVFLECVQDMDHENMFWYRQDPGLGLRLIYFSYDVKMKEKGDIPEGYSVSREKKERFSLILESASTNQTSMYLCASSTPDEGRETQYFGPGTRLLVL.

This clonotype was seen at least ten times. The V call is TRBV6-5, the J call TRBJ2-3; 10 nucleotides align to TRBD2. The V gene end was trimmed by 2 bases and the J gene end by 4 bases; junction bases not matched to a gene: 9. The CDR3 runs 17 residues. CDR1 is MNHEY, CDR2 SVGAGI, per germline. CDR3 sequence (DNA): TGTGCCAGCAGTTACAGGTCTAGCGGGAGTCTGGCAGATACGCAGTATTTT. It specifies CASSYRSSGSLADTQYF.